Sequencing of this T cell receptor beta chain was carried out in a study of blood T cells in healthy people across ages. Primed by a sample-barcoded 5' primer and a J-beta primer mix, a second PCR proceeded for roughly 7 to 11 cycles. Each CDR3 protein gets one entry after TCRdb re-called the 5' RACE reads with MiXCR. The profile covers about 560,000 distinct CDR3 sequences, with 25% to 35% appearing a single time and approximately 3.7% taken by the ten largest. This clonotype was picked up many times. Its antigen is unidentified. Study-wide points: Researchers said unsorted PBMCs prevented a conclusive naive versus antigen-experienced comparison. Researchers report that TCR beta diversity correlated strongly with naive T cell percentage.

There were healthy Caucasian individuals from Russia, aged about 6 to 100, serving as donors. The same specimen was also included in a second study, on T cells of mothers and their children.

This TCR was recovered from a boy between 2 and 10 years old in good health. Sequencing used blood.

Written as DNA, the CDR3 is TGTGCCAGCAGCCCTAGCGGGGGGGCCGCAGAGACCCAGTACTTC. As protein: CASSPSGGAAETQYF. V gene TRBV7-2 combines with J gene TRBJ2-5; 12 bases agree with TRBD2. The CDR3 loop spans 15 amino acids. Unmatched junction bases numbered 5, after V lost 5 bases and J lost 4 bases. Germline CDR1 and CDR2: SGHTA and FQGNSA.